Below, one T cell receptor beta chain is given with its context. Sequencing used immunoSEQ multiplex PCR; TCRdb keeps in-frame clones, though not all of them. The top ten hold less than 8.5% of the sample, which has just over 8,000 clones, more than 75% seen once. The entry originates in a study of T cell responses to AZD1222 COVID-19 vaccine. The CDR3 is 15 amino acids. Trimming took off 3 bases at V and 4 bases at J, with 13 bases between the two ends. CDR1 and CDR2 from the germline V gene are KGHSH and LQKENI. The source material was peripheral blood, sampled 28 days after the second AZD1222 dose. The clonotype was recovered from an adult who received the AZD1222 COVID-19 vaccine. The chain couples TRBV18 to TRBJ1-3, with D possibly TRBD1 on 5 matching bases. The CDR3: CASSPLQGTGNTIYF. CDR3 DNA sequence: TGTGCCAGCTCACCGCTGCAGGGCACAGGAAACACCATATATTTT.